Reported below is one T cell receptor beta chain. This entry belongs to a study of OX40 agonist ivuxolimab in advanced cancers. The germline CDR1 and CDR2 sequences are SGDLS and YYNGEE. V lost 3 bases to trimming and J lost 3 bases, with 12 bases between them. This CDR3 region has 15 residues. Generated by immunoSEQ multiplex PCR, the TCRdb table keeps only in-frame clones and is missing some. The sample lists 50,000 to 60,000 clones; approximately 90% were seen once. This TCR was recovered from an adult with an advanced solid tumor such as melanoma, head and neck, liver or kidney cancer. The source material was CD4+ or CD8+ T cells sorted from blood, sampled in a trial of the OX40 agonist ivuxolimab. The rearrangement uses TRBV9 and TRBJ1-4, with D unclear. The CDR3 DNA sequence: TGTGCCAGCAGCGCCCGGACTGCACCTAATGAAAAACTGTTTTTT. This codes for CASSARTAPNEKLFF.